This TCR beta chain was captured in a study of blood T cell repertoires in COVID-19. In the study overall: From T cells, B-cell-depleted T cells, or PBMCs came the material, which was cDNA or gDNA.

The CDR3 length is 13 residues. In germline, CDR1 is SGHDN, CDR2 FVKESK. Trimming stripped 2 bases from V and 7 bases from J, with 11 bases between. Per the original data handling: Reference gene primer amplification gave nucleated cell count estimates. TCRdb's copy holds only in-frame clones and misses some; the assay was immunoSEQ multiplex PCR. Clone size and V and J calls were adopted from that table, with D and trimming inferred from the DNA. The table includes roughly 310,000 clones, over 85% detected once. For recovered donors of Cohort 3, there were two negative PCRs, clearance, or symptom resolution.

The sequenced sample consisted of PBMCs or T cells enriched from blood (not recorded which). The gene calls are TRBV14 and TRBJ1-1; unclear D gene. The source is a man aged 55 to 69 who had recovered from COVID-19. This CDR3 is CASSQLGLGEAFF. The DNA for the CDR3 is TGTGCCAGCAGCCAACTGGGCCTGGGTGAAGCTTTCTTT.